This entry lists 4 T cell receptor beta chains sequenced from one sample in a study of T cell responses to AZD1222 COVID-19 vaccine. Generated by immunoSEQ multiplex PCR, the TCRdb table keeps only in-frame clones and is missing some. The repertoire holds more than 95,000 clones, with approximately 89% as singletons. This material consisted of peripheral blood, taken on day 0 of AZD1222 vaccination. The receptors shown here come from an adult in good health.

The chain carries TRBV5-1 and TRBJ1-5, with unresolved D. The V and J ends lost 0 bases and 0 bases respectively, with 7 bases between them. Germline CDR1 SGHRS, CDR2 YFSETQ. The CDR3 totals 15 residues. The CDR3, as DNA: TGCGCCAGCAGCTTGGATACGGATAGCAATCAGCCCCAGCATTTT. This translates into CASSLDTDSNQPQHF.

The chain couples TRBV4-1 to TRBJ1-1; D gene uncertain. Germline loops: CDR1 MGHRA, CDR2 YSYEKL. The germline V and J ends were trimmed by 0 bases and 8 bases, with 7 bases remaining between them. This CDR3 spans 12 amino acids. CDR3 nucleotide sequence: TGCGCCAGCAGCCAAGAGAGGATGGAAGCTTTCTTT. Protein sequence: CASSQERMEAFF.

This chain uses TRBV7-5 with TRBJ2-7; the table names TRBD2, a call not compared with the DNA. TRBV7-5 is shown as a pseudogene. CDR3 length equals 15 residues. DNA of the CDR3: TGTGCCAGAAGCAAAATCCTATACCGTTCCTACGAGCAGTACTTC. It is translated as CARSKILYRSYEQYF.

This chain links TRBV27 with TRBJ1-3; no clear D gene. V was cut by 5 bases and J by 0 bases, with 5 bases left in between. The CDR3 extends over 13 amino acids. Germline V gives CDR1 MNHEY, CDR2 SMNVEV (reference sequence). CDR3 loop: CASSLDSGNTIYF. In DNA form, the CDR3 reads TGTGCCAGCAGTCTTGACTCTGGAAACACCATATATTTT.